This section outlines one TCR beta chain sequence together with its context. Antigen unknown. CDR1 MNHEY and CDR2 SVGAGI come from the germline V gene. This CDR3 region has 16 residues. Trimming removed 2 bases from V and 2 bases from J; junction bases left unmatched: 6. The time point is: newly diagnosed, previously untreated cHL patient sample. Thawed PBMCs yielded CD4+ T cells through magnetic negative selection. PBMCs from patients with newly diagnosed, untreated classical Hodgkin lymphoma served as a comparison group for the relapsed/refractory trial patients. The sample originates from a study of PD-1 blockade in classical Hodgkin lymphoma. Study observations and caveats: Before treatment, TCR diversity in newly diagnosed patients was reportedly lower than in healthy donors. Underlying causes for the observed repertoire differences were not defined, possibly disease activity or prior therapy.

Assay: immunoSEQ multiplex PCR; the TCRdb copy retains only in-frame clones and omits some. The table shows just under 20,000 clones, with under 85% occurring only once. The specimen sequenced was CD4+ T cells from blood. The rearrangement joins TRBV6-5 to TRBJ2-7; 10 bases line up with TRBD1. The receptor was isolated from a human donor with classical Hodgkin lymphoma. The CDR3 DNA sequence: TGTGCCAGCAGTTACGGCCGGACAGGGGGTGCCTACGAGCAGTACTTC. This translates into CASSYGRTGGAYEQYF.